Described below is a single TCR beta chain sequence and its context. Original processing notes: Amplification with reference gene primers provided the estimates of nucleated cell counts. Clones were sequenced by immunoSEQ multiplex PCR, and TCRdb holds only the in-frame ones, with some missing. The D gene and trimming were derived from the DNA, and the V and J assignments and clone size from that table. The top ten hold approximately 2.4% of the sample, which has around 290,000 clones, about nine tenths seen once. These data belong to a study of blood T cell repertoires in COVID-19. Study at large: The origin of the acute and convalescent COVID-19 samples was the United States, Italy and Spain. From T cells, B-cell-depleted T cells, or PBMCs came the material, which was cDNA or gDNA.

V lost 6 bases, J lost 7 bases, and 13 bases stayed unmatched. The CDR3 is 16 residues long. Germline V CDR1 and CDR2: SGHVS, FNYEAQ. This study enrolled people aged 18 to 89 from approximately 24 US geographic areas. The genes are TRBV7-6 and TRBJ2-1; 9 bases line up with TRBD2. The sequenced material came from PBMCs or T cells enriched from blood (not recorded which). The sequence was obtained from a woman between 18 and 30 years old who had recovered from COVID-19. CDR3 region: CASSPKVAGVGNEQFF. The DNA of the CDR3 is TGTGCCAGCAGTCCAAAAGTAGCGGGAGTAGGGAATGAGCAGTTCTTC.